The next 2 T cell receptor beta chains were all read from a single sample in a study of shared clonotypes between healthy human individuals. Here immunoSEQ multiplex PCR was the method, and the copy in TCRdb shows in-frame clones only, minus some. The data show around 2.5 million clones, with 80% to 95% seen just once and around 0.37% held by the top ten. Sequences were obtained from naive CD4+ T cells from PBMCs. Subset specified: CD45RA+ positively selected. All receptors derive from a young man in good health. Some clones in this sample may be carry-over from other donors' samples.

This clone was detected a few times. The rearrangement links TRBV29-1 to TRBJ1-3; TRBD1 aligns across 8 bases. The CDR3 is 14 residues long. V dropped 6 bases and J dropped 0; count of bases not matched to a gene: 4. Germline CDR1 is SQVTM and CDR2 is ANQGSEA. The CDR3 sequence is CSVLQGASGNTIYF. DNA of the CDR3: TGCAGCGTACTCCAGGGGGCCTCTGGAAACACCATATATTTT.

The chain links TRBV27 to TRBJ1-2, with no clear D. The CDR3 contains 15 residues. Trimming removed 7 bases from V and 5 bases from J, with 20 bases in between. CDR1 is MNHEY, CDR2 SMNVEV, per germline (reference sequence). CDR3 DNA: TGTGCCAGCACTCGGGATCCACAGACCCTATATGGCTACACCTTC. Its protein is CASTRDPQTLYGYTF.